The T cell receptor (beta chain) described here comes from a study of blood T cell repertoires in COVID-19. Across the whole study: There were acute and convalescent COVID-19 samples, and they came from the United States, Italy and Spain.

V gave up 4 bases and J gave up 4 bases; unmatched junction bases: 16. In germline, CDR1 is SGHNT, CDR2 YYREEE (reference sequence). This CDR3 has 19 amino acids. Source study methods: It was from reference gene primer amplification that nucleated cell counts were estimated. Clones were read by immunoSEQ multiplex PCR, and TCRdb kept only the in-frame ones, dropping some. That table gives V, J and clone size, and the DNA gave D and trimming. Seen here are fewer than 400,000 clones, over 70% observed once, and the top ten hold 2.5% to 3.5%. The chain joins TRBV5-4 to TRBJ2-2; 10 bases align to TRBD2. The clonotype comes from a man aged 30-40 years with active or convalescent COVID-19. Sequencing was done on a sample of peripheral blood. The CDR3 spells CASSRGATHLAGATGELFF. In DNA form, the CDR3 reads TGTGCCAGCAGCCGGGGCGCAACCCACCTAGCGGGGGCCACCGGGGAGCTGTTTTTT.